This T cell receptor beta chain was observed in a study of blood T cell repertoires in COVID-19. About the study: Sources were T cells, B-cell-depleted T cells, or PBMCs; the material itself was cDNA or gDNA.

The V and J ends lost 1 base and 6 bases, in that order; junction bases with no gene match: 16. The germline V gene encodes CDR1 MNHEY and CDR2 SVGEGT. The CDR3 is made up of 19 amino acids. Data came from immunoSEQ multiplex PCR; TCRdb stores just in-frame clones and leaves some out. The data hold about 110,000 clones, with 75% to 95% observed a single time. The sequence was collected from a woman aged 30 to 39 with acute or convalescent COVID-19. Material: peripheral blood. The V and J genes are TRBV6-2 or TRBV6-3 and TRBJ2-1; 9 nucleotides align to TRBD2. DNA of the CDR3: TGTGCCAGCAGTTACTACATCACGGGACTAGCTGGGAGGGGCAATGAGCAGTTCTTC. Translation: CASSYYITGLAGRGNEQFF.